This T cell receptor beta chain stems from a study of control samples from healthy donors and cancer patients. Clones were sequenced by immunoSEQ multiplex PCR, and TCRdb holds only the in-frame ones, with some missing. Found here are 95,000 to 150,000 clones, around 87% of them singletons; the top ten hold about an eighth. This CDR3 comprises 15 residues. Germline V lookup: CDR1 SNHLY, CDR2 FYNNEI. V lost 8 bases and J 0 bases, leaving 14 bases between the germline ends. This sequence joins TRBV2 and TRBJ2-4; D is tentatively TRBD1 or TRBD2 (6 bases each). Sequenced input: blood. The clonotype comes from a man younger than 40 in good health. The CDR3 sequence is CASSRGLLAKNIQYF. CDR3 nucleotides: TGTGCCAGCTCACGGGGGCTTTTAGCCAAAAACATTCAGTACTTC.